The rows below give T cell receptor beta chains drawn from one sample of a study of OX40 agonist ivuxolimab in advanced cancers. This table comes from immunoSEQ multiplex PCR, and its TCRdb copy is limited to in-frame clones, with some not included. The sample lists over 50,000 clones; around 90% were seen once. The specimen was CD4+ or CD8+ T cells sorted from blood, collected in a trial of the OX40 agonist ivuxolimab. These receptors all stem from an adult with an advanced solid tumor such as melanoma, head and neck, liver or kidney cancer. CDR3s leave out the opening cysteine and the closing phenylalanine or tryptophan.

V gene | CDR3 protein
TRBV10-3 | AISESRVNTEAF
TRBV19 | ASKELTQETQY
TRBV11-1 | ASSSGRTGANVLT
TRBV5-1 | ASSSGGEANEKLF
TRBV5-1 | ASSGGQGGYGYT
TRBV9 | ASSVGGSGSGKTQY
TRBV5-5 | ASSLVWTSFSYEQY
TRBV28 | ASSYGGMYEQY
TRBV19 | ASRGGVAVGRTGELF
TRBV29-1 | SVLWHANTEAF
TRBV4-3 | ASSRDSKSNTGELF
TRBV7-9 | ASSLSFSGNTIY
TRBV6-5 | ASSFNSNQPQH
TRBV15 | ATSRVWTGELF
TRBV7-9 | ASSPRTSPGPQH
TRBV5-1 | ATAKASGSSTDTQY
TRBV5-6 | ASSLRTGPNQPQH
TRBV29-1 | SVTDRGGNTEAF
TRBV19 | ASSLSAVSLGTNEKLF
TRBV14 | ASSQGWGATNYGYT
TRBV18 | ASSPLPSGNQETQY
TRBV5-1 | ASSLETQANTGELF
TRBV6-4 | ASSEEARDQQF
TRBV6-5 | ASSSEGRSRRPLH
TRBV7-3 | ASSPHPIPNSPLH
TRBV6-1 | ASPTGQGLSGELF
TRBV5-4 | ASSAGAGPRNSPLH
TRBV7-9 | ASSEGQGPERAQY
TRBV10-3 | AISEGGQMNTEAF
TRBV18 | ASSPHGNEQF
TRBV6-1 | ASSRGQGTYEQY
TRBV9 | ASSVYWAGTNSGNTIY
TRBV11-3 | ASSLDLWVGLNTEAF
TRBV2 | ASSQGYEKLF
TRBV19 | ASSIRRTSGGSNTGELF
TRBV2 | ASSRANLNSPLH
TRBV10-3 | AISGAGGQGTNTGELF
TRBV27 | ASSLTLAGEQF
TRBV7-6 | ASSSRGGKPNTDTQY
TRBV7-9 | ASSWDSYEQY
TRBV10-3 | AISDAGTGITEAF
TRBV19 | ASLSAGGRTGELF
TRBV6-4 | ASSRDSSTDTQY
TRBV4-3 | ASSQVGQGGRGGYT
TRBV5-1 | ASSFFPQGEGADTQY
TRBV6-5 | ASTIGGSGNTIY
TRBV18 | ASSPPLQTSSYNEQF
TRBV11-2 | ASSLSRGDTQY
TRBV6-5 | ASNPQGGSGVEAF
TRBV29-1 | SVGEGAQY
TRBV27 | ASSPRGSHGYT
TRBV11-2 | ASSSGLADQETQY
TRBV18 | ASSFVSGTGGSGANVLT
TRBV29-1 | SVEMELSYEQY
TRBV28 | ASRRRGPIARIGYEQY